This T cell receptor beta chain was observed in a study of human T cells and chemical hapten exposure. The overall study: Per-sample TCR yield variability stemmed mainly from small pooled library volume differences.

The CDR3 has 15 amino acids. V lost 4 bases, J lost 2 bases, and 10 bases lay in between. CDR1 is SGHRS, CDR2 YFSETQ, per germline. Time point of the sample: patch test 1, 2 weeks after DPC sensitization. As to treatment: therapeutic diphenylcyclopropenone sensitization with weekly scalp DPC. In every case, blood was obtained before the patch test was applied. The study drew its donors from alopecia patients who were 18 to 70 years old and suitable for DPC. Original processing methods: Across samples, TCR counts had a median of approximately 100,000 and ranged from roughly 23,224 to 750,000. One entry per CDR3 protein, called by TCRdb with MiXCR from the RACE reads. Clone size and V and J calls follow TCRdb, not the original study. The table records approximately 350,000 distinct CDR3 sequences, 6% to 8.5% of them present only once. This clonotype appeared a few times.

This specimen consisted of whole blood, obtained in connection with sensitization to the hapten diphenylcyclopropenone (DPC). The chain joins TRBV5-1 to TRBJ2-6; D remains ambiguous. This receptor was taken from a woman aged 18-29 years with alopecia areata. Some clones in this sample may be carry-over from other donors' samples. CDR3 residues: CASSADPTGANVLTF. The CDR3 nucleotides read TGCGCCAGCAGCGCGGACCCTACTGGGGCCAACGTCCTGACTTTC.